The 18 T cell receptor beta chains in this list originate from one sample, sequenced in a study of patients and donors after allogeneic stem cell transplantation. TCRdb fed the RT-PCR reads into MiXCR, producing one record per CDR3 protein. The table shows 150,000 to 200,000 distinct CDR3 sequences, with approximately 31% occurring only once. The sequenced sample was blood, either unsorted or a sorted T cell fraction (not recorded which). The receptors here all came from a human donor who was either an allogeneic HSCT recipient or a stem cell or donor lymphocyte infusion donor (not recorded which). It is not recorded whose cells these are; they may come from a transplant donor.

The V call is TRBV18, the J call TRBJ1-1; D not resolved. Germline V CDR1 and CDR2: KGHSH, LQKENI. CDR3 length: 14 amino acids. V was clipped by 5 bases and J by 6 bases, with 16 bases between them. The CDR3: CASSFLSPPSEAFF. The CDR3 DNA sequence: TGTGCCAGCTCATTCCTATCGCCTCCTTCTGAAGCTTTCTTT.

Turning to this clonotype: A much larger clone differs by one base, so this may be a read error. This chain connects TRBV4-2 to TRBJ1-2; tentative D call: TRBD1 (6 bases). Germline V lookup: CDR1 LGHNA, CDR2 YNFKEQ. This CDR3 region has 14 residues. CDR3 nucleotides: TGTTCCAGCAGCCAAGCCAGGGGCGCAGAGGGCTACACCTTC. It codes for CSSSQARGAEGYTF.

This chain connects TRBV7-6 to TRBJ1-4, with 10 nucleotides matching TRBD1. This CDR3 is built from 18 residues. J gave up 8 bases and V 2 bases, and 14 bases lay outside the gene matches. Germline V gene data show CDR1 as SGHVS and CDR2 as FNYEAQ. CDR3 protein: CASSLYWTGGYRAEKLFF. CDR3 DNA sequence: TGTGCCAGCAGCTTATATTGGACAGGGGGTTATCGAGCAGAAAAACTGTTTTTT.

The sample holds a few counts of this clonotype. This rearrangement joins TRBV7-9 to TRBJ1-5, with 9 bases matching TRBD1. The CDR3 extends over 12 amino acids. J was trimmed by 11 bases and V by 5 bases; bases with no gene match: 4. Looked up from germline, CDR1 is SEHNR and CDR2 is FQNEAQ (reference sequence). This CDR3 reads CASSGWTGAQHF. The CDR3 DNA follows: TGTGCCAGCAGCGGCTGGACAGGGGCCCAGCATTTT.

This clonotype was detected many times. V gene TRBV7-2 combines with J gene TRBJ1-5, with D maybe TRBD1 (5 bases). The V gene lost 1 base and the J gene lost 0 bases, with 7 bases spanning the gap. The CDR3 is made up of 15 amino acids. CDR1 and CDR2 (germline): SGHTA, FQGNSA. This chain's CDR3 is CASSLVGDSNQPQHF. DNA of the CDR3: TGTGCCAGCAGCTTAGTGGGGGATAGCAATCAGCCCCAGCATTTT.

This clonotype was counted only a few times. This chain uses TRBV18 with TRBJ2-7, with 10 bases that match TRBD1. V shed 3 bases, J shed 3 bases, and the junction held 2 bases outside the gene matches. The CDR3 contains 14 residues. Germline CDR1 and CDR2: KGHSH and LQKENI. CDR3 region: CASSPGQGVYEQYF. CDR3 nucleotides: TGTGCCAGCTCACCCGGACAGGGGGTCTACGAGCAGTACTTC.

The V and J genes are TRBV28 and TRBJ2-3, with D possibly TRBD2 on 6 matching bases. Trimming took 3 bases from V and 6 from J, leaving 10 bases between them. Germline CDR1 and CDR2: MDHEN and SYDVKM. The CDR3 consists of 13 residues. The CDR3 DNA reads TGTGCCAGCAGTTTCCCGGGGGTGGATACGCAGTATTTT. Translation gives CASSFPGVDTQYF.

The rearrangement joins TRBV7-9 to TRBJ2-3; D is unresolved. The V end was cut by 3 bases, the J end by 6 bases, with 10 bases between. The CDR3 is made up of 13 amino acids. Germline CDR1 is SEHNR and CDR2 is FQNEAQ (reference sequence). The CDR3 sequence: CASSFGSKDTQYF. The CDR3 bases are TGTGCCAGCAGCTTCGGCTCGAAGGATACGCAGTATTTT.

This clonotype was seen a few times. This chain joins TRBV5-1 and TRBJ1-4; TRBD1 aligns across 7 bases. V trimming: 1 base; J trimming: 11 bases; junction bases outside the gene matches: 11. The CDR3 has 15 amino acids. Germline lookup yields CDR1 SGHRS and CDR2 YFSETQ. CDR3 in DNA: TGCGCCAGCAGCTTGCGGGCAGGGGGGGAGGAGAAACTGTTTTTT. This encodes CASSLRAGGEEKLFF.

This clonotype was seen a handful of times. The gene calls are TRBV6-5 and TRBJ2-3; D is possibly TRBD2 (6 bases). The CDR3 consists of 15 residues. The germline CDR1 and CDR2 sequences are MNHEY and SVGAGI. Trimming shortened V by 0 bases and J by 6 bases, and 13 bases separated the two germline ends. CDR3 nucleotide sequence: TGTGCCAGCAGTTACTCTTTCGGGAGCCGGGATACGCAGTATTTT. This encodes CASSYSFGSRDTQYF.

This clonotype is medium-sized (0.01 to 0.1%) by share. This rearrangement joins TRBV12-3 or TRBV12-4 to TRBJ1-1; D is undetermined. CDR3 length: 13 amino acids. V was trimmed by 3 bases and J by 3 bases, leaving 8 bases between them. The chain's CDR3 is CASSFTIDTEAFF. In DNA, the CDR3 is TGTGCCAGCAGTTTCACCATCGACACTGAAGCTTTCTTT.

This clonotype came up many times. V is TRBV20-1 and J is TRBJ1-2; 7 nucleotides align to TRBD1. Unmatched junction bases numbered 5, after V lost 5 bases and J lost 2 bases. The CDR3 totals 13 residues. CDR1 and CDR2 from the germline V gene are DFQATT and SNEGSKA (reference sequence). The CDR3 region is CSADPTGNYGYTF. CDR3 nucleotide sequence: TGCAGTGCTGACCCGACAGGGAACTATGGCTACACCTTC.

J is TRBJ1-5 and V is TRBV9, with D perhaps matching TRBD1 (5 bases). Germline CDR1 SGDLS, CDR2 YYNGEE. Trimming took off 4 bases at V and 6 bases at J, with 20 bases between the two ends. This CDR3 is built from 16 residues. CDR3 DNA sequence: TGTGCCAGCAGCCCAAACGGCAGGGTGATGGGTCAGCCCCAGCATTTT. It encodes CASSPNGRVMGQPQHF.

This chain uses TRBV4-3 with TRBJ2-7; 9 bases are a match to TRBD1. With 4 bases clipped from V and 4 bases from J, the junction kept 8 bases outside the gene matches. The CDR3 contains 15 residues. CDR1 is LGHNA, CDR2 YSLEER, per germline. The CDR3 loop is CASSRNRQGVYEQYF. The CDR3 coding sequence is TGCGCCAGCAGCCGAAATCGACAGGGGGTATACGAGCAGTACTTC.

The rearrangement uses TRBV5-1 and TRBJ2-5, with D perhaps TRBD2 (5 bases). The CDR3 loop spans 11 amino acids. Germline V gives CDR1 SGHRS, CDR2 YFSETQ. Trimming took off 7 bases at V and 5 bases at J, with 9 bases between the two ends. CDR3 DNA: TGCGCCAGCCTCGGCGGGGAGACCCAGTACTTC. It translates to CASLGGETQYF. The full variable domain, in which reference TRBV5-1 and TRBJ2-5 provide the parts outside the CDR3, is KAGVTQTPRYLIKTRGQQVTLSCSPISGHRSVSWYQQTPGQGLQFLFEYFSETQRNKGNFPGRFSGRQFSNSRSEMNVSTLELGDSALYLCASLGGETQYFGPGTRLLVL.

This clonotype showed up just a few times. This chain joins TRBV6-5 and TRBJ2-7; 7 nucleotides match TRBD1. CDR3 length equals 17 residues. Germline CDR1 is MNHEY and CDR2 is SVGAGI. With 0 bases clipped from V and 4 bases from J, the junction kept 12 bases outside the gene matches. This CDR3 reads CASSYSAWSGTEYEQYF. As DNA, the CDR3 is TGTGCCAGCAGTTACTCGGCCTGGTCCGGGACAGAATACGAGCAGTACTTC.

CDR3 coding DNA: TGTGCCAGCAGCTCCTATGGGGTTAGCGAGCAGTACTTC. It is translated as CASSSYGVSEQYF. The chain links TRBV7-6 to TRBJ2-7; D gene ambiguous. The germline V gene encodes CDR1 SGHVS and CDR2 FNYEAQ. Trimming stripped 4 bases from V and 6 bases from J, with 13 bases between. The CDR3 has 13 residues.

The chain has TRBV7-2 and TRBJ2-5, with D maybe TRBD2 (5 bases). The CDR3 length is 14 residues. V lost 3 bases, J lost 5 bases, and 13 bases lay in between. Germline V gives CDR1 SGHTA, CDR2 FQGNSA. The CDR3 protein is CASSFTSQLETQYF. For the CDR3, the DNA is TGTGCCAGCAGCTTTACTAGTCAACTTGAGACCCAGTACTTC. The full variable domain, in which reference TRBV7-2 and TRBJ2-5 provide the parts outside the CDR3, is GAGVSQSPSNKVTEKGKDVELRCDPISGHTALYWYRQSLGQGLEFLIYFQGNSAPDKSGLPSDRFSAERTGGSVSTLTIQRTQQEDSAVYLCASSFTSQLETQYFGPGTRLLVL.